The present entry profiles one T cell receptor beta chain with its context. Its matching antigen is unknown. Germline assignment: CDR1 SQVTM and CDR2 ANQGSEA. This CDR3 is 12 amino acids long. V lost 1 base, J lost 3 bases, and 7 bases lay in between. In the PCR, 60 Vbeta and 13 Jbeta primers were used. TCRdb's table, derived via immunoSEQ multiplex PCR, lists solely in-frame clones and lacks some. Among approximately 100,000 clones listed, approximately 85% were seen once. This entry is derived from a study of cytomegalovirus exposure and HLA in healthy donors. On the study more broadly: Unique TCRs from HLA-typed donors, approximately 80 million of them, were held in an early data release. Study-wide points: There were a few CMV-associated chains whose specificity for CMV antigens was confirmed in vitro. According to reports, the classifier identified cytomegalovirus status with high specificity and sensitivity.

This TCR came from a man aged 25-45 years in good health and CMV-seronegative. Sequenced: PBMCs. The chain combines TRBV29-1 with TRBJ2-7; D remains unclear. The CDR3 region is CSVEVGIYEQYF. CDR3 in DNA: TGCAGCGTTGAAGTCGGTATCTACGAGCAGTACTTC.